The 10 T cell receptor beta chains in this list originate from one sample, sequenced in a study of CD8 T cells in ankylosing spondylitis (dated by TCRdb to 2015 to 2018). The method was 5' RACE. The reads were generated on an Illumina HiSeq 2500. TCRdb itself trimmed the public reads at Q25 with fastp, ran MiXCR and retained productive beta chains. Merged by CDR3 protein, the rows form single entries marked with the most common genes and DNA. The table for this sample lists about 150,000 distinct CDR3 sequences; under 45% of them were counted only once. Of the sample, 15% is held by the ten largest clones. The specimen sequenced was synovial fluid, either unsorted or a sorted T cell fraction (not recorded which). Source of these receptors: a male donor with ankylosing spondylitis.

At least ten counts were recorded for this clonotype. This sequence joins TRBV13 and TRBJ2-7, with TRBD1 as a possible D gene (5 bases). The V end lost 5 bases, the J end lost 6 bases, and 20 bases lay between the germline ends. CDR3 length equals 15 residues. The germline gives CDR1 PRHDT, CDR2 FYEKMQ (reference sequence). The chain's CDR3 is CASSVASGHALEQYF. CDR3 DNA sequence: TGTGCCAGCAGCGTGGCGTCAGGGCATGCCCTCGAGCAGTACTTC.

The chain carries TRBV27 and TRBJ2-1, with D possibly being TRBD1 (6 bases). This CDR3 has 15 amino acids. The ends were cut back, 7 bases at V and 2 bases at J, with 15 bases in the middle. The germline V gene encodes CDR1 MNHEY and CDR2 SMNVEV (reference sequence). CDR3 residues: CASTNRVFPYNEQFF. The CDR3 nucleotides are TGTGCCAGCACTAACAGGGTATTCCCCTACAATGAGCAGTTCTTC.

This clonotype was picked up a small number of times. V usage is TRBV27 and J usage is TRBJ2-3, with 8 bases lining up with TRBD1. The CDR3 extends over 18 amino acids. Germline-derived CDR1 and CDR2 are MNHEY and SMNVEV (reference sequence). V dropped 1 base and J dropped 2; count of bases not matched to a gene: 11. Written as DNA, the CDR3 is TGTGCCAGCAGTTTATTGGGCGGCAGGGGGCCTTACACAGATACGCAGTATTTT. Protein: CASSLLGGRGPYTDTQYF.

The chain joins TRBV7-9 to TRBJ2-1, with 8 bases matching TRBD2. Germline-derived CDR1 and CDR2 are SEHNR and FQNEAQ (reference sequence). With V trimmed by 9 bases and J by 6 bases, 13 bases remained unmatched. CDR3 length: 15 amino acids. CDR3 residues: CARSPRGGRRNEQFF. The CDR3 DNA follows: TGTGCCAGGAGCCCACGGGGGGGCAGGCGCAATGAGCAGTTCTTC. Together with reference TRBV7-9 and TRBJ2-1, the CDR3 gives the full variable domain: DTGVSQNPRHKITKRGQNVTFRCDPISEHNRLYWYRQTLGQGPEFLTYFQNEAQLEKSRLLSDRFSAERPKGSFSTLEIQRTEQGDSAMYLCARSPRGGRRNEQFFGPGTRLTVL.

The V and J genes are TRBV19 and TRBJ1-1; the match to TRBD1 covers 8 bases. Germline-derived CDR1 and CDR2 are LNHDA and SQIVND (reference sequence). This CDR3 contains 14 residues. With V trimmed by 5 bases and J by 4 bases, 6 bases remained unmatched. DNA of the CDR3: TGTGCCAGTAGTCGAAACCAGGGGGCCACTGAAGCTTTCTTT. Its translation: CASSRNQGATEAFF. The full variable domain, in which reference TRBV19 and TRBJ1-1 provide the parts outside the CDR3, is DGGITQSPKYLFRKEGQNVTLSCEQNLNHDAMYWYRQDPGQGLRLIYYSQIVNDFQKGDIAEGYSVSREKKESFPLTVTSAQKNPTAFYLCASSRNQGATEAFFGQGTRLTVV.

This clonotype was recorded a few times. The chain has TRBV6-5 and TRBJ2-7, with 8 bases lining up with TRBD2. CDR3 length: 15 residues. Germline CDR1 and CDR2: MNHEY and SVGAGI. Germline trimming cut 2 bases from V and 3 bases from J; bases unmatched to any gene: 6. In DNA, the CDR3 is TGTGCCAGCAGTTACGTCGGGACTAGATACTACGAGCAGTACTTC. This codes for CASSYVGTRYYEQYF.

The chain recombines TRBV12-3 or TRBV12-4 with TRBJ2-2, with 7 positions matching TRBD2. CDR3 length equals 14 residues. The junction had 2 bases not matched to a gene; V was cut back by 6 bases and J by 1 base. CDR3 in DNA: TGTGCCAGCAGCACGGGGGGGAACACCGGGGAGCTGTTTTTT. Its protein product is CASSTGGNTGELFF.

The rearrangement uses TRBV4-2 and TRBJ2-7; 7 bases are shared with TRBD2. This CDR3 comprises 15 residues. V lost 0 bases, J lost 0 bases, and 2 bases stayed unmatched. Germline lookup yields CDR1 LGHNA and CDR2 YNFKEQ. The CDR3: CASSQEIAGSYEQYF. CDR3 nucleotide sequence: TGTGCCAGCAGCCAAGAAATAGCGGGCTCCTACGAGCAGTACTTC.

The chain employs TRBV4-1 and TRBJ2-1, with D perhaps matching TRBD1 (5 bases). The germline CDR1 and CDR2 sequences are MGHRA and YSYEKL. CDR3 size: 16 residues. Trimming removed 0 bases from V and 9 bases from J, with 18 bases in between. DNA of the CDR3: TGCGCCAGCAGCCAAGATCGAGTCAGGGCTTATGGTGAGCAGTTCTTC. Translated: CASSQDRVRAYGEQFF.

This rearrangement joins TRBV4-1 to TRBJ2-7, with D unclear. With 0 bases removed from V and 6 bases from J, the gap between germline ends came to 6 bases. CDR1 and CDR2 (germline): MGHRA, YSYEKL. CDR3 length: 12 residues. The CDR3 region has the DNA TGCGCCAGCAGCCAAGATCCCGGCGAGCAGTACTTC. This encodes CASSQDPGEQYF.